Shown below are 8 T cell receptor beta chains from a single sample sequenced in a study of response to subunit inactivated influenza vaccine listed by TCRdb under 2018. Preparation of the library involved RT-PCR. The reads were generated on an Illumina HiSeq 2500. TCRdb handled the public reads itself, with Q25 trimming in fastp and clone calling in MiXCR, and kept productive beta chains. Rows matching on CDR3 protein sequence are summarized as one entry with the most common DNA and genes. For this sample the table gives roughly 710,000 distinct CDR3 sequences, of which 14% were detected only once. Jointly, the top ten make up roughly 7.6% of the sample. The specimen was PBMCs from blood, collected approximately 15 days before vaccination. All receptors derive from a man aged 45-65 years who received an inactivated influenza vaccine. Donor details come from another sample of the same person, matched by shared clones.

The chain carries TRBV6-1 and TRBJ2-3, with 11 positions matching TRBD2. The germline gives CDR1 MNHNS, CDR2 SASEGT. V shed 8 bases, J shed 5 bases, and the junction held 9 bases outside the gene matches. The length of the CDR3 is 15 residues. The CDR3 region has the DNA TGTGCCAGCCATGGACTAGCGGGCGTCGGAGATACGCAGTATTTT. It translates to CASHGLAGVGDTQYF.

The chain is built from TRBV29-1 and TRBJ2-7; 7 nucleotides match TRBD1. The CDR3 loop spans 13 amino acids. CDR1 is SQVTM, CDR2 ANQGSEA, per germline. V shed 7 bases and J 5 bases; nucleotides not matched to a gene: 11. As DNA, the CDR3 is TGCAGCGCGGCCAACAGGGGCGTCAACGAGCAGTACTTC. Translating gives CSAANRGVNEQYF.

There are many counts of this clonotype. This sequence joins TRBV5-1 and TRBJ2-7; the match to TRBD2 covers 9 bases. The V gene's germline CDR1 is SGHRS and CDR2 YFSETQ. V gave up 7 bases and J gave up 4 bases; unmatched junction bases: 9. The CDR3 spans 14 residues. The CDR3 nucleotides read TGCGCCAGCCGACCATTCGCGGGAGGGTACGAGCAGTACTTC. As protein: CASRPFAGGYEQYF.

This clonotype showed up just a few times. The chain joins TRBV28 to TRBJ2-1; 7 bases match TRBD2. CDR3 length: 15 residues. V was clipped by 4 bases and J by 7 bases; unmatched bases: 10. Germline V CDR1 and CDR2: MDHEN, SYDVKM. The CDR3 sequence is CASSSGLVRSNEQFF. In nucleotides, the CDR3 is TGTGCCAGCAGTTCCGGACTAGTAAGGTCAAATGAGCAGTTCTTC.

The CDR3 sequence is CASRSYGTQYF. The DNA for the CDR3 is TGCGCCAGCCGATCTTACGGTACGCAGTATTTT. V gene TRBV5-1 combines with J gene TRBJ2-3; D gene ambiguous. V lost 7 bases and J 8 bases, leaving 11 bases between the germline ends. CDR1 and CDR2 from the germline V gene are SGHRS and YFSETQ. There are 11 residues in the CDR3.

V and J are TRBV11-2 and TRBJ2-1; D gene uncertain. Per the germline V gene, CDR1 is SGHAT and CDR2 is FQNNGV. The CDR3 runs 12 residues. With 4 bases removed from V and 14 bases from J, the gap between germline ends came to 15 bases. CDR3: CASSSDHPSKFF. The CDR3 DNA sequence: TGTGCCAGCAGCTCTGACCACCCAAGCAAGTTCTTC.

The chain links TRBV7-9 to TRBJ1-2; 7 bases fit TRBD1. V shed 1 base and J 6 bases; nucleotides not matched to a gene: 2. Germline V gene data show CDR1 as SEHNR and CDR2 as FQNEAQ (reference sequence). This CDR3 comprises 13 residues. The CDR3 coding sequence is TGTGCCAGCAGCTTAGAGGGGGCTGATGGCTACACCTTC. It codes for CASSLEGADGYTF.

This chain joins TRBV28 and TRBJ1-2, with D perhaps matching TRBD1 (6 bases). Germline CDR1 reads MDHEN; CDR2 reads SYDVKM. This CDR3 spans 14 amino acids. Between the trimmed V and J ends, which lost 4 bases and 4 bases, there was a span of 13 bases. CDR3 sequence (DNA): TGTGCCAGCAGTTCCATCAGGGGACTCTATGGCTACACCTTC. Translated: CASSSIRGLYGYTF.